The present T cell receptor (beta chain) was sequenced within a study of beta chain features in type 1 diabetes. The study's findings and limits: The study notes PCR might favor shorter templates equally in patients and controls. More deletions and fewer insertions at VDJ junctions were found in patients with type 1 diabetes.

As regards this clone: Its specificity is not known.

Expressed TCRB transcripts got sequenced, as all isolated RNA was reverse transcribed. Sequencing used immunoSEQ multiplex PCR; TCRdb keeps in-frame clones, though not all of them. This table holds a few hundred thousand clones, 10% to 15% found once. The CDR3 sequence is 12 residues long. V gave up 2 bases and J gave up 12 bases, with 11 bases separating them. Germline-derived CDR1 and CDR2 are MNHNS and SASEGT. The chain joins TRBV6-1 to TRBJ1-5, with D unresolved. Sequenced input: naive CD4+ T cells from blood. The source of this sequence is a man between 18 and 35 years old in good health. CDR3 DNA: TGTGCCAGCAGTGAAAGAGGGCAGGTCCAGCATTTT. It is translated as CASSERGQVQHF.